The 32 T cell receptor beta chains below come from one sample, sequenced in a study of patients and donors after allogeneic stem cell transplantation. Via MiXCR, TCRdb re-called the RT-PCR reads, giving one row per CDR3 protein. The sample yields around 12,000 distinct CDR3 sequences, roughly 24% seen once. The sequenced sample consisted of blood, either unsorted or a sorted T cell fraction (not recorded which). The receptor source for this set is a human donor who was either an allogeneic HSCT recipient or a stem cell or donor lymphocyte infusion donor (not recorded which). It is not recorded whose cells these are; they may come from a transplant donor.

The chain links TRBV6-6 to TRBJ1-6; TRBD1 matches 9 bases. Germline V gene lookup returns CDR1 MNHNY and CDR2 SVGAGI (reference sequence). There are 16 residues in the CDR3. V dropped 5 bases and J dropped 9; count of bases not matched to a gene: 11. In nucleotides, the CDR3 is TGTGCCAGCAGTAGACGGGACAGGGCAGATGGTTCACCCCTCCACTTT. Its translation: CASSRRDRADGSPLHF.

This clonotype is large. The chain has TRBV2 and TRBJ1-2; possibly TRBD1 for D (6 bases). V lost 6 bases, J lost 7 bases, and 21 bases lay in between. The CDR3 sequence is 15 residues long. Germline-derived CDR1 and CDR2 are SNHLY and FYNNEI. The CDR3 DNA reads as TGTGCCAGCAGCCCTCGGACAGTCCCCTCGGCTGGCTACACCTTC. It yields the protein CASSPRTVPSAGYTF.

The chain has TRBV24-1 and TRBJ2-3; 9 bases map to TRBD1. The germline gives CDR1 KGHDR, CDR2 SFDVKD. The V and J ends lost 2 bases and 8 bases, in that order; junction bases with no gene match: 7. CDR3 size: 15 residues. DNA for the CDR3: TGTGCCACCAGTGATTCGGGACAGGGAATAGGTACGCAGTATTTT. It codes for CATSDSGQGIGTQYF.

This clonotype was counted between two and nine times. The chain combines TRBV20-1 with TRBJ2-1; 11 bases are shared with TRBD2. This CDR3 is 13 amino acids long. Germline values: CDR1 DFQATT, CDR2 SNEGSKA (reference sequence). V dropped 4 bases and J dropped 9; count of bases not matched to a gene: 5. CDR3 region: CSATSGRKVEQFF. CDR3 bases: TGCAGTGCTACTAGCGGGAGGAAGGTTGAGCAGTTCTTC.

The rearrangement joins TRBV4-3 to TRBJ1-1; D uncertain. With 0 bases removed from V and 3 bases from J, the gap between germline ends came to 11 bases. There are 15 residues in the CDR3. Germline V gene lookup returns CDR1 LGHNA and CDR2 YSLEER. The CDR3 loop reads CASSQDPGWDTEAFF. CDR3 coding DNA: TGCGCCAGCAGCCAAGATCCGGGTTGGGACACTGAAGCTTTCTTT.

The rearrangement joins TRBV7-9 to TRBJ1-3, with D maybe TRBD1 (6 bases). In germline, CDR1 is SEHNR, CDR2 FQNEAQ (reference sequence). V lost 1 base and J lost 3, with 16 bases in between. The CDR3 spans 17 residues. The CDR3 loop is CASSLEWTVQGGNTIYF. Here the CDR3 DNA reads TGTGCCAGCAGCTTAGAGTGGACAGTTCAAGGTGGAAACACCATATATTTT.

The chain couples TRBV7-2 to TRBJ2-1; a possible D gene is TRBD2 (5 bases). This CDR3 has 15 amino acids. V shed 1 base and J shed 6 bases, with 13 bases lying between them. Germline loops: CDR1 SGHTA, CDR2 FQGNSA. CDR3 region: CASSLESGLFNEQFF. Written as DNA, the CDR3 is TGTGCCAGCAGCTTAGAGAGCGGTCTTTTCAATGAGCAGTTCTTC.

This clonotype showed up just a few times. The genes are TRBV7-9 and TRBJ1-2; a weak D match, TRBD1 (5 bases). V shed 6 bases and J shed 8 bases, with 10 bases lying between them. Germline values: CDR1 SEHNR, CDR2 FQNEAQ (reference sequence). This CDR3 region has 11 residues. CDR3 sequence: CASSRDRGYTF. In DNA, the CDR3 is TGTGCCAGCAGTAGGGACCGGGGCTACACCTTC.

This clonotype was counted a single time. The chain recombines TRBV6-5 with TRBJ2-3; D is unresolved. The V gene lost 6 bases and the J gene lost 6 bases, with 7 bases spanning the gap. The CDR3 has 11 amino acids. CDR1 is MNHEY, CDR2 SVGAGI, per germline. The CDR3, as DNA: TGTGCCAGCAGCCAAAGGGATACGCAGTATTTT. This codes for CASSQRDTQYF.

The chain has TRBV7-9 and TRBJ2-2, with TRBD2 matching 7 bases. V shed 4 bases and J 4 bases; nucleotides not matched to a gene: 9. Germline CDR1 reads SEHNR; CDR2 reads FQNEAQ (reference sequence). The CDR3 spans 16 residues. This CDR3 reads CASSYPGLTPTGELFF. The CDR3 nucleotides read TGTGCCAGCAGCTATCCGGGACTAACTCCCACCGGGGAGCTGTTTTTT.

J is TRBJ1-6 and V is TRBV2; D uncertain. The V gene's germline CDR1 is SNHLY and CDR2 FYNNEI. The CDR3 contains 11 residues. V was clipped by 3 bases and J by 10 bases, with 4 bases between them. CDR3 DNA sequence: TGTGCCAGCAGTGAGGGATCACCCCTCCACTTT. This codes for CASSEGSPLHF. The complete variable domain, with remaining parts taken from reference TRBV2 and TRBJ1-6, reads EPEVTQTPSHQVTQMGQEVILRCVPISNHLYFYWYRQILGQKVEFLVSFYNNEISEKSEIFDDQFSVERPDGSNFTLKIRSTKLEDSAMYFCASSEGSPLHFGNGTRLTVT.

This clonotype was seen only a few times. The chain carries TRBV12-3 or TRBV12-4 and TRBJ1-4; the match to TRBD1 covers 8 bases. Unmatched junction bases numbered 4, after V lost 3 bases and J lost 7 bases. This CDR3 contains 14 residues. CDR3 DNA: TGTGCCAGCAGTTTCTCAGGGGGCATTGAAAAACTGTTTTTT. Its translation: CASSFSGGIEKLFF.

This clonotype was observed once. The CDR3 spells CASSALGSGISYEQYF. The CDR3 bases are TGTGCCAGCAGCGCCCTGGGGAGCGGGATTTCCTACGAGCAGTACTTC. The rearrangement joins TRBV5-5 to TRBJ2-7; TRBD2 agrees at 7 bases. This CDR3 is 16 amino acids long. After removal of 4 bases from V and 1 base from J, the junction contained 11 bases not matched to a gene. CDR1 and CDR2 from the germline V gene are SGHKS and YYEKEE (reference sequence).

A few counts support this clonotype. The chain links TRBV28 to TRBJ1-1; D ambiguous. CDR3 length: 12 residues. The V gene's germline CDR1 is MDHEN and CDR2 SYDVKM. The CDR3 protein is CAVGGPDTEAFF. For the CDR3, the DNA is TGTGCAGTAGGAGGTCCGGACACTGAAGCTTTCTTT.

This clonotype has a count of ten or more. The chain has TRBV27 and TRBJ1-2, with D hard to call. Looked up from germline, CDR1 is MNHEY and CDR2 is SMNVEV (reference sequence). The CDR3 has 13 residues. The V and J ends lost 6 bases and 1 base respectively, with 9 bases between them. CDR3 in amino acids: CASSVTLNYGYTF. The CDR3 DNA reads as TGTGCCAGCAGCGTGACGCTTAACTATGGCTACACCTTC.

This clonotype was seen more than once but under ten times. The V call is TRBV15, the J call TRBJ1-1, with a possible D match to TRBD1 (5 bases). This CDR3 has 15 residues. Germline V gene sequence: CDR1 LNHNV, CDR2 YYDKDF (reference sequence). Trimming cost V 3 bases and J 1 base, with 12 bases left between them. CDR3 sequence: CATSRRGRGNTEAFF. The CDR3 nucleotides read TGTGCCACCAGCAGGAGGGGACGGGGGAACACTGAAGCTTTCTTT.

This clonotype has more than one count but fewer than ten. The rearrangement links TRBV7-8 to TRBJ1-5; a possible D gene is TRBD1 (5 bases). The CDR3 totals 15 residues. The germline gives CDR1 SGHVS, CDR2 FQNEAQ. V was trimmed by 5 bases and J by 1 base, leaving 12 bases between them. DNA for the CDR3: TGTGCCAGCAGCCGAGGGGAGAGGAGCAATCAGCCCCAGCATTTT. Amino acids: CASSRGERSNQPQHF.

This chain connects TRBV7-9 to TRBJ1-1; 11 bases match TRBD1. Germline V gene sequence: CDR1 SEHNR, CDR2 FQNEAQ (reference sequence). V was pared by 6 bases and J by 3 bases, with 6 bases of the junction left unmatched. The CDR3 has 15 amino acids. The chain's CDR3 is CASSWTGGADTEAFF. The CDR3 DNA reads TGTGCCAGCAGTTGGACAGGGGGCGCGGACACTGAAGCTTTCTTT.

The V and J genes are TRBV6-6 and TRBJ1-1, with 8 nucleotides matching TRBD1. Looked up from germline, CDR1 is MNHNY and CDR2 is SVGAGI (reference sequence). V lost 6 bases and J lost 8; bases outside the gene matches: 11. CDR3 length: 14 residues. CDR3 DNA: TGTGCCAGCAGATATCCCGGACAGGGTAAAGAAGCTTTCTTT. Protein sequence: CASRYPGQGKEAFF.

This chain uses TRBV29-1 with TRBJ1-1; the D is unclear. This CDR3 region has 12 residues. V gave up 4 bases and J gave up 7 bases, with 13 bases separating them. In germline, CDR1 is SQVTM, CDR2 ANQGSEA. CDR3 DNA: TGCAGCGTTGGTGGCGACACTGGTGAAGCTTTCTTT. Translating gives CSVGGDTGEAFF.

The rearrangement joins TRBV19 to TRBJ2-3, with 8 bases fitting TRBD1. CDR3 length equals 13 residues. J gave up 5 bases and V 6 bases, and 4 bases lay outside the gene matches. The germline V gene has CDR1 LNHDA and CDR2 SQIVND (reference sequence). The CDR3 region has the DNA TGTGCCAGTAGGACAGGGGTAGGAGATACGCAGTATTTT. Translated: CASRTGVGDTQYF. Full variable domain (remainder filled in from reference TRBV19 and TRBJ2-3): DGGITQSPKYLFRKEGQNVTLSCEQNLNHDAMYWYRQDPGQGLRLIYYSQIVNDFQKGDIAEGYSVSREKKESFPLTVTSAQKNPTAFYLCASRTGVGDTQYFGPGTRLTVL.

This clonotype was recorded at least ten times. The chain links TRBV3-1 to TRBJ1-5, with 10 bases that match TRBD1. V gave up 3 bases and J gave up 5 bases; unmatched junction bases: 4. The CDR3 runs 15 residues. Germline lookup yields CDR1 LGHDT and CDR2 YNNKEL (reference sequence). CDR3 in DNA: TGTGCCAGCAGCCAGGGACAGGGGACGCATCAGCCCCAGCATTTT. Translation gives CASSQGQGTHQPQHF.

This chain links TRBV7-9 with TRBJ2-1; D gene ambiguous. This CDR3 contains 16 residues. Between the trimmed V and J ends, which lost 2 bases and 0 bases, there was a span of 11 bases. Looked up from germline, CDR1 is SEHNR and CDR2 is FQNEAQ (reference sequence). The CDR3 bases are TGTGCCAGCAGCTTAAGTTTGAGCAGCTCCTACAATGAGCAGTTCTTC. Residues: CASSLSLSSSYNEQFF.

This clonotype appeared a few times. V usage is TRBV6-1 and J usage is TRBJ1-2; 7 bases map to TRBD1. There are 12 residues in the CDR3. V gave up 4 bases and J gave up 8 bases; unmatched junction bases: 4. Germline V gives CDR1 MNHNS, CDR2 SASEGT. CDR3: CASSVGTAGYTF. For the CDR3, the DNA is TGTGCCAGCAGTGTGGGGACAGCCGGCTACACCTTC.

This clonotype was picked up one time. This sequence joins TRBV29-1 and TRBJ1-1; 8 bases are shared with TRBD1. J lost 4 bases, V lost 6 bases, and 19 bases had no gene match. From germline, CDR1 is SQVTM and CDR2 ANQGSEA. The CDR3 has 17 amino acids. The CDR3 here is CSVDHWKQGAGTTEAFF. CDR3 DNA sequence: TGCAGCGTCGACCATTGGAAGCAGGGGGCCGGGACCACTGAAGCTTTCTTT.

The chain carries TRBV30 and TRBJ1-5; D gene uncertain. V lost 0 bases and J 7 bases, leaving 10 bases between the germline ends. CDR1 is GTSNPN and CDR2 is SVGIG in the germline V gene (reference sequence). The CDR3 consists of 13 residues. CDR3 bases: TGTGCCTGGAGTGTACAGCGATACCAGCCCCAGCATTTT. Amino acids: CAWSVQRYQPQHF. The full variable domain, with the rest looked up from reference TRBV30 and TRBJ1-5, is SQTIHQWPATLVQPVGSPLSLECTVEGTSNPNLYWYRQAAGRGLQLLFYSVGIGQISSEVPQNLSASRPQDRQFILSSKKLLLSDSGFYLCAWSVQRYQPQHFGDGTRLSIL.

In its sample, this clonotype was seen many times. The genes are TRBV20-1 and TRBJ1-1; TRBD1 matches at 7 bases. Germline CDR1 and CDR2: DFQATT and SNEGSKA (reference sequence). V was clipped by 2 bases and J by 4 bases; unmatched bases: 10. CDR3 size: 15 residues. The chain's CDR3 is CSARSTGNAPTEAFF. The CDR3 coding sequence is TGCAGTGCTAGATCGACAGGGAATGCCCCCACTGAAGCTTTCTTT.

The chain joins TRBV7-2 to TRBJ2-3; 11 nucleotides line up with TRBD2. The germline V gene encodes CDR1 SGHTA and CDR2 FQGNSA. V gave up 4 bases and J gave up 1 base; unmatched junction bases: 4. The CDR3 sequence is 16 residues long. The CDR3 DNA follows: TGTGCCAGCAGCTCCCTAGCGGGAGGTGGCACAGATACGCAGTATTTT. Amino acids: CASSSLAGGGTDTQYF.

This clonotype was seen at least ten times. The rearrangement joins TRBV20-1 to TRBJ1-5, with 7 positions matching TRBD1. V lost 4 bases and J lost 3; bases outside the gene matches: 3. In germline, CDR1 is DFQATT, CDR2 SNEGSKA (reference sequence). The CDR3 extends over 13 amino acids. The CDR3 region has the DNA TGCAGTGCTATTACAGGGGTCAATCAGCCCCAGCATTTT. This sequence encodes CSAITGVNQPQHF.

This clonotype was detected ten times or more. This chain links TRBV29-1 with TRBJ1-2, with 7 bases aligning to TRBD1. CDR3 size: 15 residues. Trimming removed 0 bases from V and 3 bases from J; junction bases left unmatched: 7. Germline CDR1 reads SQVTM; CDR2 reads ANQGSEA. Written as DNA, the CDR3 is TGCAGCGTTGAAGATCGGCAGGGGGGTGACTATGGCTACACCTTC. Protein product: CSVEDRQGGDYGYTF.

This clonotype ranks as medium-sized. The rearrangement uses TRBV4-3 and TRBJ1-3; 7 bases agree with TRBD1. This CDR3 region has 15 residues. V lost 4 bases to trimming and J lost 4 bases; unmatched junction nucleotides: 7. Germline V lookup: CDR1 LGHNA, CDR2 YSLEER. Here the CDR3 reads CASSLERGLGNTIYF. The CDR3 nucleotides are TGCGCCAGCAGCCTCGAAAGGGGGCTAGGAAACACCATATATTTT.

Here the CDR3 reads CALRWGMNTEAFF. The CDR3 DNA is TGTGCCTTACGGTGGGGGATGAACACTGAAGCTTTCTTT. V is TRBV10-3 and J is TRBJ1-1; tentative D call: TRBD1 (5 bases). CDR1 is ENHRY, CDR2 SYGVKD, per germline. CDR3 size: 13 residues. The V end was cut by 11 bases, the J end by 0 bases, with 13 bases between.